These 21 T cell receptor beta chains came from one sample sequenced in a study of blood T cell repertoires in COVID-19. The data were produced by immunoSEQ multiplex PCR, yet TCRdb's version contains in-frame clones alone and is incomplete. Here the sample spans 200,000 to 250,000 clones, 75% to 85% being singletons. Sequencing used peripheral blood. The source of these receptors is a woman over 75 with COVID-19, enrolled during active disease.

The rearrangement joins TRBV2 to TRBJ2-1, with TRBD2 matching over 8 bases. V was pared by 6 bases and J by 6 bases, with 10 bases of the junction left unmatched. Germline V gene lookup returns CDR1 SNHLY and CDR2 FYNNEI. The CDR3 has 15 amino acids. The CDR3 region has the DNA TGTGCCAGCAGCAAGACGGGGGGGCTGGTCAATGAGCAGTTCTTC. This gives the protein CASSKTGGLVNEQFF.

The rearrangement uses TRBV27 and TRBJ2-7, with 8 positions matching TRBD1. Germline values: CDR1 MNHEY, CDR2 SMNVEV (reference sequence). The V and J ends lost 6 bases and 3 bases, in that order; junction bases with no gene match: 7. The length of the CDR3 is 14 residues. CDR3 in amino acids: CASRTGTGFYEQYF. CDR3 DNA: TGTGCCAGCAGAACCGGGACAGGCTTCTACGAGCAGTACTTC.

This rearrangement joins TRBV4-2 to TRBJ2-3; no clear D gene. This CDR3 has 13 residues. The germline V and J ends were trimmed by 2 bases and 4 bases, with 7 bases remaining between them. Germline assignment: CDR1 LGHNA and CDR2 YNFKEQ. The CDR3 region is CASSQLSADTQYF. In DNA, the CDR3 is TGTGCCAGCAGCCAATTGTCCGCAGATACGCAGTATTTT.

V is TRBV11-2 and J is TRBJ1-3; a weak D match, TRBD1 (6 bases). The CDR3 is 14 residues long. Per germline, CDR1 SGHAT and CDR2 FQNNGV. Trimming left V 4 bases short and J 4 bases short, with 11 bases between. DNA for the CDR3: TGTGCCAGCAGCTACTCCGACAGGGGAAACACCATATATTTT. Amino acid sequence: CASSYSDRGNTIYF.

The sample holds one count of this clone. The chain has TRBV3-1 (or the pseudogene TRBV3-2) and TRBJ1-1, with 8 bases aligning to TRBD1. In germline, CDR1 is LGHDT, CDR2 YNNKEL (reference sequence). The CDR3 spans 17 residues. Unmatched junction bases numbered 10, after V lost 4 bases and J lost 0 bases. In DNA form, the CDR3 reads TGTGCCAGCAGCCCAGGCCCACCAGGGGGCGTGAACACTGAAGCTTTCTTT. Protein: CASSPGPPGGVNTEAFF.

This chain links TRBV5-1 with TRBJ1-1, with D perhaps matching TRBD1 (6 bases). V was cut by 0 bases and J by 1 base, with 10 bases left in between. CDR1 and CDR2 (germline): SGHRS, YFSETQ. CDR3 size: 15 residues. This CDR3 is CASSLVRGQNTEAFF. The CDR3 DNA sequence: TGCGCCAGCAGCTTGGTTAGGGGACAGAACACTGAAGCTTTCTTT. The whole variable domain, filled in from reference TRBV5-1 and TRBJ1-1, reads KAGVTQTPRYLIKTRGQQVTLSCSPISGHRSVSWYQQTPGQGLQFLFEYFSETQRNKGNFPGRFSGRQFSNSRSEMNVSTLELGDSALYLCASSLVRGQNTEAFFGQGTRLTVV.

Here the CDR3 DNA reads TGTGCCAGCAGCAAAGGGGGGACTCCTTACGAGCAGTACTTC. Residues: CASSKGGTPYEQYF. V is TRBV21-1 and J is TRBJ2-7; TRBD2, the table's D call, lacks a check against the DNA. TRBV21-1 corresponds to a pseudogene. CDR3 length: 14 residues.

This clone was detected only once. The V gene is TRBV7-2, the J gene TRBJ1-2; 7 bases line up with TRBD1. CDR3 length: 14 residues. Trimming cost V 1 base and J 7 bases; bases outside gene matches: 6. CDR1 is SGHTA, CDR2 FQGNSA, per germline. CDR3 residues: CASSLERGLGGYTF. The CDR3 DNA reads TGTGCCAGCAGCTTAGAAAGGGGGCTGGGTGGCTACACCTTC.

The gene calls are TRBV5-5 and TRBJ2-3; D remains ambiguous. The CDR3 totals 16 residues. The V gene lost 1 base and the J gene lost 1 base, with 13 bases spanning the gap. Germline V gene lookup returns CDR1 SGHKS and CDR2 YYEKEE (reference sequence). The CDR3, as DNA: TGTGCCAGCAGCTTGCAGGTTTATGGCGGCACAGATACGCAGTATTTT. This encodes CASSLQVYGGTDTQYF.

This chain links TRBV19 with TRBJ2-1, with TRBD1 as a possible D gene (5 bases). Trimming removed 6 bases from V and 2 bases from J, with 5 bases in between. Germline loops: CDR1 LNHDA, CDR2 SQIVND (reference sequence). This CDR3 is 12 amino acids long. CDR3 residues: CASRGPYNEQFF. The CDR3 DNA is TGTGCCAGTAGGGGGCCCTACAATGAGCAGTTCTTC.

This clone appeared a few times. The rearrangement joins TRBV28 to TRBJ1-3; TRBD1 aligns across 8 bases. V was pared by 8 bases and J by 2 bases, with 8 bases of the junction left unmatched. CDR3 size: 15 residues. CDR1 is MDHEN, CDR2 SYDVKM, per germline. The CDR3 loop is CASQGQGSAGNTIYF. CDR3 in DNA: TGTGCCAGCCAAGGACAGGGTAGCGCTGGAAACACCATATATTTT.

This clone has a handful of counts. J is TRBJ1-1 and V is TRBV19; 7 bases line up with TRBD1. CDR3 length: 14 amino acids. The V segment lost 5 bases and the J segment 7 bases; nucleotides outside the gene matches: 10. Germline V gene lookup returns CDR1 LNHDA and CDR2 SQIVND (reference sequence). The chain's CDR3 is CASSAYRGLNEAFF. CDR3 coding DNA: TGTGCCAGTAGTGCATACAGGGGACTCAATGAAGCTTTCTTT.

The gene calls are TRBV10-2 and TRBJ1-5; D is uncertain. This CDR3 contains 14 residues. Germline CDR1 WSHSY, CDR2 SAAADI. The V end was cut by 2 bases, the J end by 1 base, with 6 bases between. CDR3 nucleotide sequence: TGCGCCAGCAGTGAGGGACTGAGCAATCAGCCCCAGCATTTT. Protein sequence: CASSEGLSNQPQHF.

CDR3 nucleotides: TGTGCCAGCAGCTTTTTCAGGGGTAGCAATCAGCCCCAGCATTTT. It is translated as CASSFFRGSNQPQHF. The chain uses TRBV5-8 and TRBJ1-5; D is possibly TRBD1 (6 bases). The CDR3 consists of 15 residues. CDR1 and CDR2 (germline): SGHTS, YDEGEE. V lost 2 bases to trimming and J lost 0 bases, with 9 bases between them. Using reference TRBV5-8 and TRBJ1-5 for the parts outside the CDR3, the full variable domain is EAGVTQSPTHLIKTRGQQATLRCSPISGHTSVYWYQQALGLGLQFLLWYDEGEERNRGNFPPRFSGRQFPNYSSELNVNALELEDSALYLCASSFFRGSNQPQHFGDGTRLSIL.

The DNA of the CDR3 is TGTGCCAGCAGCACGGACAGGGTTGTAGAGACCCAGTACTTC. Translation gives CASSTDRVVETQYF. V and J are TRBV7-2 and TRBJ2-5, with 8 bases identical to TRBD1. Germline CDR1 SGHTA, CDR2 FQGNSA. The CDR3 runs 14 residues. V lost 5 bases to trimming and J lost 4 bases; unmatched junction nucleotides: 6.

The sample holds a few counts of this clone. In DNA form, the CDR3 reads TGTGCCAGCAGCTTCGGGACAGGACGGGCTAGAAAGTATTTT. Its translation is CASSFGTGRARKYF. The chain carries TRBV7-2 and TRBJ2-3; 8 nucleotides align to TRBD1. V gave up 3 bases and J gave up 13 bases; unmatched junction bases: 12. The CDR3 covers 14 residues. CDR1 is SGHTA and CDR2 is FQGNSA in the germline V gene.

The V and J genes are TRBV11-2 and TRBJ1-1; D uncertain. The V gene's germline CDR1 is SGHAT and CDR2 FQNNGV. This CDR3 is 12 amino acids long. Trimming left V 5 bases short and J 8 bases short, with 12 bases between. The CDR3: CASSRTGFEAFF. CDR3 bases: TGTGCCAGCAGCCGGACGGGGTTCGAAGCTTTCTTT.

Only a few counts were recorded for this clone. This chain joins TRBV2 and TRBJ2-3, with 11 bases lining up with TRBD2. V lost 7 bases, J lost 10 bases, and 7 bases stayed unmatched. CDR1 is SNHLY, CDR2 FYNNEI, per germline. There are 13 residues in the CDR3. The CDR3 sequence is CASNVLAGEAQYF. The CDR3 DNA is TGTGCCAGCAACGTACTAGCGGGAGAGGCGCAGTATTTT.

The V call is TRBV5-6, the J call TRBJ1-3, with 7 bases identical to TRBD1. The CDR3 covers 15 residues. The V segment lost 3 bases and the J segment 0 bases; nucleotides outside the gene matches: 3. In germline, CDR1 is SGHDT, CDR2 YYEEEE. CDR3 loop: CASSSRDSSGNTIYF. CDR3 coding DNA: TGTGCCAGCAGCTCCCGGGACAGCTCTGGAAACACCATATATTTT.

The genes are TRBV14 and TRBJ2-2; TRBD2 might be the D (5 bases). Trimming stripped 4 bases from V and 5 bases from J, with 20 bases between. In germline, CDR1 is SGHDN, CDR2 FVKESK. This CDR3 is built from 17 residues. In DNA form, the CDR3 reads TGTGCCAGCAGCCCCCGCCTAAGAGACACTAGGACCGGGGAGCTGTTTTTT. Its translation is CASSPRLRDTRTGELFF.

V and J are TRBV7-2 and TRBJ1-4, with 7 bases identical to TRBD1. This CDR3 contains 16 residues. V trimming: 5 bases; J trimming: 2 bases; junction bases outside the gene matches: 8. Per germline, CDR1 SGHTA and CDR2 FQGNSA. The CDR3 loop is CASSPGRGPTNEKLFF. CDR3 DNA: TGTGCCAGCAGCCCCGGTAGGGGGCCTACTAATGAAAAACTGTTTTTT. Full variable domain (remainder filled in from reference TRBV7-2 and TRBJ1-4): GAGVSQSPSNKVTEKGKDVELRCDPISGHTALYWYRQSLGQGLEFLIYFQGNSAPDKSGLPSDRFSAERTGGSVSTLTIQRTQQEDSAVYLCASSPGRGPTNEKLFFGSGTQLSVL.